The T cell receptor beta chain under discussion was sequenced for a study of graft-versus-host responses after intestinal transplantation. Across the study: Those transplanted obtained multivisceral, liver-intestinal, or isolated intestinal grafts. Regarding the study as a whole: Ileal or blood samples showed some GvH clones first, and such clones were also found in recipient marrow.

This CDR3 spans 14 amino acids. Trimming removed 5 bases at V and 4 bases at J, with 12 bases between. The germline gives CDR1 LGHNA, CDR2 YSLEER. Here immunoSEQ multiplex PCR was the method, and the copy in TCRdb shows in-frame clones only, minus some. The data hold roughly 43,000 clones, with about 95% observed a single time. As to this clone: Its specificity is not known.

This clonotype was sampled from a human patient who received an intestinal transplant, so some T cells may come from the graft donor. The starting material was PBMCs, obtained approximately 350 days after intestinal transplant. This sequence joins TRBV4-3 and TRBJ1-5; D is ambiguous. CDR3 sequence: CASSTFILNQPQHF. DNA of the CDR3: TGCGCCAGCAGCACTTTTATACTGAATCAGCCCCAGCATTTT.